Listed below are T cell receptor beta chains from one sample, sequenced in a study of tumor-infiltrating lymphocytes in primary liver carcinoma. TCRdb processed the multiplex PCR reads anew with MiXCR; each CDR3 protein has one entry. The table shows approximately 300,000 distinct CDR3 sequences, with 55% to 65% occurring only once. Sequencing was done on a sample of peripheral blood. The receptors come from a man in his forties with primary liver carcinoma and hepatitis B virus infection. CDR3s include the opening cysteine and the closing phenylalanine or tryptophan. The listing skips clone size in some rows; elsewhere it reads once, few, many or a size class.

clone_size cdr3_length v_call cdr3_aa
NA 13 TRBV28 CASRSTGYNGQFF
few 17 TRBV11-2 CASNFRSIGPLGTEAFF
once 17 TRBV11-1 CASSFPGTSGTNNEQFF
NA 13 TRBV20-1 CSARGGTADTQYF
many 14 TRBV29-1 CSVADRGLSNTQYF
NA 14 TRBV6-5 CASNSGDSTYEQYF
few 13 TRBV20-1 CSARDTAAYEQYF
many 14 TRBV6-2/TRBV6-3 CASTGLAERNEQFF
NA 14 TRBV29-1 CSVNSSGMIYGYTF
many 18 TRBV11-2 CASSSNYPGQGMITEAFF
once 14 TRBV7-9 CASSTGLGNRPQHF
NA 14 TRBV6-6 CACSYAGSTDTQYF
few 20 TRBV5-1 CASSLVDRTSGYTLSYEQYF
NA 11 TRBV29-1 CSVGQQETRYF
few 15 TRBV10-3 CAIMGQGEVADTQYF
NA 13 TRBV19 CASRHSLQETQYF
NA 16 TRBV6-1 CASPRGGRGATGELFF
NA 19 TRBV29-1 CSVDGGGTAFGPSNQPQHF
NA 14 TRBV14 CASSQDLVSYKQYF
NA 16 TRBV5-5 CASSIAGGTGANVLTF
many 14 TRBV29-1 CSARDAGKTYEQYF
many 15 TRBV5-6 CASSLEVRSTGELFF
NA 14 TRBV5-1 CASSSATWTEAQYF
NA 12 TRBV11-2 CASSLGGNTVYF
NA 17 TRBV11-2 CASSLEVWDESTGELFF
NA 14 TRBV6-1 CAGTLGGSTDMQYF
many 17 TRBV11-2 CASSSWIAGVREETQYF
NA 11 TRBV7-8 CASSLAGEAFF
NA 14 TRBV12-3/TRBV12-4 CASSLIRNTGELYF
NA 14 TRBV10-2 CGSSGLTGGHEQYF
many 13 TRBV10-3 CAISNNRGETQYF
NA 15 TRBV6-1 CACSEPIGRSGELFF
NA 12 TRBV5-6 CASSLLNYGYTF
NA 14 TRBV5-4 CASSLAATKNIPYF
many 14 TRBV10-3 CAIRLLTRQETQYF
NA 14 TRBV10-3 CVISAPPRGLEQYF
NA 15 TRBV5-8 CGSSPEGRLRGGYTF
once 13 TRBV7-8 CASSLALDSEVFF
few 15 TRBV4-1 CASSLRTGGSNEQFF
NA 13 TRBV11-3 CASSFREGSEQYF
NA 13 TRBV29-1 CSTHSRVDYSYTF
NA 12 TRBV9 CASSPGWVEQFF
many 14 TRBV5-4 CASSFRSGGETQYF
NA 13 TRBV14 CANSKPGGGEQYF
NA 14 TRBV12-3/TRBV12-4 CASCLGAGGSEHFF
NA 18 TRBV4-2 CASNQDSGLGGRVDTQYF
NA 15 TRBV6-5 CTSTPGTGGNYEQYF
NA 14 TRBV29-1 CSVARGIDTGELFF
NA 12 TRBV7-9 CASSRGEDTIYF
NA 13 TRBV12-3/TRBV12-4 CASSVSLGTESFF
NA 15 TRBV6-8 CAPTKGQGLCQPQHF
once 16 TRBV5-4 CAGQLAGVTNIGELFF
NA 15 TRBV2 CASRRDRTLQNEQFF